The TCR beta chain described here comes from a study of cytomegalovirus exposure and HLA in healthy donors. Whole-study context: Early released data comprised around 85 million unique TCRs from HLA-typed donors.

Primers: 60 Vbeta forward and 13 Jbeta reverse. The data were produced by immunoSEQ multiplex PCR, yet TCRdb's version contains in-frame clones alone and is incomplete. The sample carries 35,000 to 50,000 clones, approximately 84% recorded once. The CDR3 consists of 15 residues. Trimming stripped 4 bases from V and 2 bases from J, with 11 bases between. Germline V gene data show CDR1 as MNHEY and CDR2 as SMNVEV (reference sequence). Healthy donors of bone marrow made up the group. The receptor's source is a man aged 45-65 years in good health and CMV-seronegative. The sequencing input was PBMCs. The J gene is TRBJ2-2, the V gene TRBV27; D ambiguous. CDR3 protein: CASSSGVPNTGELFF. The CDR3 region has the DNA TGTGCCAGCAGTTCCGGTGTTCCTAACACCGGGGAGCTGTTTTTT.